This T cell receptor (beta chain) appears in the sequencing data of a study of OX40 agonist ivuxolimab in advanced cancers. Overall study context: Head and neck, renal cell, melanoma or hepatocellular carcinoma were the cancers that dose-escalation patients had. Study-level points and caveats: Antigen specificity of clonally expanded peripheral T cells was not established.

Concerning this clone: Antigen unknown.

Trimming left V 0 bases short and J 0 bases short, with 9 bases between. This CDR3 is built from 16 residues. Germline assignment: CDR1 SGHNT and CDR2 YYREEE (reference sequence). The data were produced by immunoSEQ multiplex PCR, yet TCRdb's version contains in-frame clones alone and is incomplete. The repertoire holds under 90,000 clones, with about 90% as singletons. The chain couples TRBV5-4 to TRBJ1-4, with D tentatively TRBD1 (5 bases). The input for sequencing was CD4+ or CD8+ T cells sorted from blood, taken in a trial of the OX40 agonist ivuxolimab. The TCR originated in an adult with an advanced solid tumor such as melanoma, head and neck, liver or kidney cancer. For the CDR3, the DNA is TGTGCCAGCAGCTTGGGGGGCGGGCCAACTAATGAAAAACTGTTTTTT. Translating it yields CASSLGGGPTNEKLFF.